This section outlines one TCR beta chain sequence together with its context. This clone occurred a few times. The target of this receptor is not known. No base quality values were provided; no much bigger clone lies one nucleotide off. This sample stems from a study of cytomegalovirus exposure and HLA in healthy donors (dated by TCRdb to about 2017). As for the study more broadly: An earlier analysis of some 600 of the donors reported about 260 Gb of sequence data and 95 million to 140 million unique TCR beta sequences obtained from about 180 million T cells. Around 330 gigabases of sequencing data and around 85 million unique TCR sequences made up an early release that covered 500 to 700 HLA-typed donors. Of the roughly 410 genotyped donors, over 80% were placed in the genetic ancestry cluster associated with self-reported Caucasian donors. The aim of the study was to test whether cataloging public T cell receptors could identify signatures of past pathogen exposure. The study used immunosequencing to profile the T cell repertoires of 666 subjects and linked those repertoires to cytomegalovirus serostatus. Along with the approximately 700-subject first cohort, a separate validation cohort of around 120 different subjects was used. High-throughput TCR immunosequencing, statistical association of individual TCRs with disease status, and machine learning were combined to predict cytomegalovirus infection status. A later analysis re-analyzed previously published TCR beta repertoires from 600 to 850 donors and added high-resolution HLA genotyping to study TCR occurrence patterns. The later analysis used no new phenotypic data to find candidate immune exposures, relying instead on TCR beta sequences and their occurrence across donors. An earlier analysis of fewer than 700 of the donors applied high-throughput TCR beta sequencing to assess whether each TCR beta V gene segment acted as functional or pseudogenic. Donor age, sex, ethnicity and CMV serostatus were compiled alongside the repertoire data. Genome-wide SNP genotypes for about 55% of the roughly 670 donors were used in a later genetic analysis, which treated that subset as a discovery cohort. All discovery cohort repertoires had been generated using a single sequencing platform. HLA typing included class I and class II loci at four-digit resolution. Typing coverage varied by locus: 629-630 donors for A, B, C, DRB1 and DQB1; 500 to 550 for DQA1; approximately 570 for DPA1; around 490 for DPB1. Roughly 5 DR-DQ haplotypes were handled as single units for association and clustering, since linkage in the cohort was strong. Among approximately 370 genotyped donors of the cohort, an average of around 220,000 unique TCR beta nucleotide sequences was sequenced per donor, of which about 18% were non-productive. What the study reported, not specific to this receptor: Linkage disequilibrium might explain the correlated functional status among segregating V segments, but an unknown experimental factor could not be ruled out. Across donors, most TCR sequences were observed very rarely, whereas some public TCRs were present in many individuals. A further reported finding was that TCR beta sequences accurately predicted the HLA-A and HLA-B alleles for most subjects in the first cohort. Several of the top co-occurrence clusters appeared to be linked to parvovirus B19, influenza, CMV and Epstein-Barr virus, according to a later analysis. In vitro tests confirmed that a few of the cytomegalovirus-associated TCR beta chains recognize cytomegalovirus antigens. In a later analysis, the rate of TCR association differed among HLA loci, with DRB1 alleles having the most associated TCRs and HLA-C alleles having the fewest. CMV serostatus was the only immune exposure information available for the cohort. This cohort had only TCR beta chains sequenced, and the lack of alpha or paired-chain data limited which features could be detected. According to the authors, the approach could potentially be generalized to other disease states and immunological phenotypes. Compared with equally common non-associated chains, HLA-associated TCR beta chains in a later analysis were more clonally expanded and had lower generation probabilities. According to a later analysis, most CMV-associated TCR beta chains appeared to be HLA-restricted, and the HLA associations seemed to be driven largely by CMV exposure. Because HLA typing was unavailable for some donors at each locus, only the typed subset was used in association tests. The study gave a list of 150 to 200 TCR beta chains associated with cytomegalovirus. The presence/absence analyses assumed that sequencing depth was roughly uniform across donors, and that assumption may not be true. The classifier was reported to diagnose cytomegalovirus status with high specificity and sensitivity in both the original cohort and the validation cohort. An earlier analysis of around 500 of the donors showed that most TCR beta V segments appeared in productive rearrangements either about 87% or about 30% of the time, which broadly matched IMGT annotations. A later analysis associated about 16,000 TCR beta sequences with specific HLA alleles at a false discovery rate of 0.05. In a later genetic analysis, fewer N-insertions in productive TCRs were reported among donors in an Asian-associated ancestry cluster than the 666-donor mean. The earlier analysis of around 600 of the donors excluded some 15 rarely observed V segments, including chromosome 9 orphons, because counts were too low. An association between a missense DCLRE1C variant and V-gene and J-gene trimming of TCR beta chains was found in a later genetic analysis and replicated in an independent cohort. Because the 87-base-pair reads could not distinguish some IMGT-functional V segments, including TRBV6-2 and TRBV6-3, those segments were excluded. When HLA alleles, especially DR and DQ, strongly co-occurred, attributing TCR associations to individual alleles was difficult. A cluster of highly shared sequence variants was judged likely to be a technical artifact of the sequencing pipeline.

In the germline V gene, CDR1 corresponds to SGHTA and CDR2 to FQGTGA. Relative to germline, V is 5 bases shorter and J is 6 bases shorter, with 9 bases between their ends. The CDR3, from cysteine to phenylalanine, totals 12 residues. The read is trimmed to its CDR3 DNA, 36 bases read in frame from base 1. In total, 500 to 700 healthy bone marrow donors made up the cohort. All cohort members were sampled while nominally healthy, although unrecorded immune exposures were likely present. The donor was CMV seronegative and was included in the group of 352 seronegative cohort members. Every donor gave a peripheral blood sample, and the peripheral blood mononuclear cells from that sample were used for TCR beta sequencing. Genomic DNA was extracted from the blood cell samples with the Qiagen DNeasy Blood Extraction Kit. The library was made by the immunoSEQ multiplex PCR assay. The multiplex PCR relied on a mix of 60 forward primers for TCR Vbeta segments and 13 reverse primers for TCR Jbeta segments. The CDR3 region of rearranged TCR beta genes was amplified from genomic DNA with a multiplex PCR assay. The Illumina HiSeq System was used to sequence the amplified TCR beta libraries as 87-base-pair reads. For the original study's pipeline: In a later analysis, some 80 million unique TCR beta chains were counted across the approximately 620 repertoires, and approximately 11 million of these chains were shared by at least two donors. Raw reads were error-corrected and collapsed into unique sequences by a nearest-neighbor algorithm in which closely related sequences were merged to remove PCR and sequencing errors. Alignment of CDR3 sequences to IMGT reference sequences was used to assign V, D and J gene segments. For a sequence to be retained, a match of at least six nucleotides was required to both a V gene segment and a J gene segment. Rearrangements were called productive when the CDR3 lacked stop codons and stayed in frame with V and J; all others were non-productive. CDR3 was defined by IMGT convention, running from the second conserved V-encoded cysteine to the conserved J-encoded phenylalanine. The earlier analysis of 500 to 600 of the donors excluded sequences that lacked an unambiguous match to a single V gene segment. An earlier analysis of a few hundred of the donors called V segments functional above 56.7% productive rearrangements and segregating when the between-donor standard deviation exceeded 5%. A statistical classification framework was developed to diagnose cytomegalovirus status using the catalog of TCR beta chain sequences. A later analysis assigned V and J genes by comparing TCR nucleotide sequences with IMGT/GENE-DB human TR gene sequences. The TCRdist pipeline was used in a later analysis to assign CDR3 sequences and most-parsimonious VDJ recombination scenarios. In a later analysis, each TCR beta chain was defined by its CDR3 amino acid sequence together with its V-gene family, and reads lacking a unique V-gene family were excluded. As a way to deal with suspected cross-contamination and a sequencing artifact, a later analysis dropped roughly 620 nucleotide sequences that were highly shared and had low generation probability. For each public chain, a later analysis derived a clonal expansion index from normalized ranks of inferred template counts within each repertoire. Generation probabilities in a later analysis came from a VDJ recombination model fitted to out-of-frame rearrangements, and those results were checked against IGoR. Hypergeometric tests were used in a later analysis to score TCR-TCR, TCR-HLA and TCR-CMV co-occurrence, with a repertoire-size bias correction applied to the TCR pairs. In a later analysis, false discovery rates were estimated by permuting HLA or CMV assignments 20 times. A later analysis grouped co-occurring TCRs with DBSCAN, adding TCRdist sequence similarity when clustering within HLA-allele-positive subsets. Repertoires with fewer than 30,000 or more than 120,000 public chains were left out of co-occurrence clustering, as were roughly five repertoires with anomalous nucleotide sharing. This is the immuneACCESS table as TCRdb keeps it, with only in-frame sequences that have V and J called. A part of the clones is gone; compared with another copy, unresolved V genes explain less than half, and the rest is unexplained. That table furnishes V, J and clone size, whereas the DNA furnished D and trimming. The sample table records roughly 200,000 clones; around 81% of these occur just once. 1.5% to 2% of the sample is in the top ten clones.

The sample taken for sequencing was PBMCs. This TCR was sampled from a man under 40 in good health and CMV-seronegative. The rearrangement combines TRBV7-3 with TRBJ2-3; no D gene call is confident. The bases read TGTGCCAGCAGCGGTCTCGGGGATACGCAGTATTTT. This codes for CASSGLGDTQYF.